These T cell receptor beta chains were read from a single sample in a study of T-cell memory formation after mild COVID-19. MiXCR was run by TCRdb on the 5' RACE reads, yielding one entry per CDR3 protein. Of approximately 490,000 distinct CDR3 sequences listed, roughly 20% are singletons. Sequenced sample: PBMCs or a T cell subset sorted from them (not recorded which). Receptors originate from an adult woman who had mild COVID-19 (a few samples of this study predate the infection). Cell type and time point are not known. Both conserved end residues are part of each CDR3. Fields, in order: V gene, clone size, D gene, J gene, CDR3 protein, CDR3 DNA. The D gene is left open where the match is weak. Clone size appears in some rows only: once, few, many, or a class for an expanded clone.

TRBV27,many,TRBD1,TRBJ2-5,CASSLSGRGETQYF,TGTGCCAGCAGCTTATCGGGCAGGGGGGAGACCCAGTACTTC
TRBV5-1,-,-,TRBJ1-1,CASSLWGESGNTEAFF,TGCGCCAGCAGCTTGTGGGGGGAGAGCGGTAACACTGAAGCTTTCTTT
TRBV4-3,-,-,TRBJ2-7,CASSQEYPSSYEQYF,TGCGCCAGCAGCCAAGAATACCCTAGCTCCTACGAGCAGTACTTC
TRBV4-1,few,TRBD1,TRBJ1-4,CASSQPRDRGEKLFF,TGCGCCAGCAGCCAACCCCGGGACAGGGGTGAAAAACTGTTTTTT
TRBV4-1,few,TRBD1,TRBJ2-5,CASSLGQGGQETQYF,TGCGCCAGCAGCCTGGGACAGGGTGGCCAAGAGACCCAGTACTTC
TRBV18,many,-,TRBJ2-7,CASSPGQASYEQYF,TGTGCCAGCTCACCGGGGCAGGCCTCCTACGAGCAGTACTTC
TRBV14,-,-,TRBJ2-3,CASSHREGPLTDTQYF,TGTGCCAGCAGCCATAGAGAGGGGCCCCTCACAGATACGCAGTATTTT
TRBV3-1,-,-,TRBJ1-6,CASSQDSTGGSPLHF,TGTGCCAGCAGCCAAGATAGCACAGGAGGTTCACCCCTCCACTTT
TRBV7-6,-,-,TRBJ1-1,CASSFRTDNTEAFF,TGTGCCAGCTCCTTCAGGACAGATAACACTGAAGCTTTCTTT
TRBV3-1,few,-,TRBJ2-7,CASSQAGPEQYF,TGTGCCAGCAGCCAAGCAGGGCCCGAGCAGTACTTC
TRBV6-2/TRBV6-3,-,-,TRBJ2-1,CASRLASDEQFF,TGTGCCAGCAGGCTAGCGAGCGATGAGCAGTTCTTC
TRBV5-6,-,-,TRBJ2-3,CASSLAATPNTDTQYF,TGTGCCAGCAGCTTGGCCGCAACCCCGAACACAGATACGCAGTATTTT
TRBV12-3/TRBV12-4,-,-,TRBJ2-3,CASSLEVAQHTQYF,TGTGCCAGCAGTTTAGAAGTGGCGCAACATACGCAGTATTTT
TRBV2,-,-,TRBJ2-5,CASSEAMETQYF,TGTGCCAGCAGTGAGGCCATGGAGACCCAGTACTTC
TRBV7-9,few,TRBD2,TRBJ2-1,CASSLAPAGVRNEQFF,TGTGCCAGCAGCTTAGCGCCGGCGGGAGTACGGAATGAGCAGTTCTTC
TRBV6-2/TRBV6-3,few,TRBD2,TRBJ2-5,CASSPNYRGGKETQYF,TGTGCCAGCAGCCCGAACTACCGGGGGGGCAAAGAGACCCAGTACTTC
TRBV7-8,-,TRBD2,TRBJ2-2,CASSFPGGGELFF,TGTGCCAGCAGCTTCCCGGGAGGCGGGGAGCTGTTTTTT
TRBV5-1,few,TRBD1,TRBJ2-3,CASSFRQGGTDTQYF,TGCGCCAGCAGCTTCAGACAGGGGGGGACAGATACGCAGTATTTT
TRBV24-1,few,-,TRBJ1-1,CATSRGGVNTEAFF,TGTGCCACCTCCCGGGGAGGGGTGAACACTGAAGCTTTCTTT
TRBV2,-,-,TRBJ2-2,CASSEAELNTGELFF,TGTGCCAGCAGTGAAGCGGAGCTGAACACCGGGGAGCTGTTTTTT
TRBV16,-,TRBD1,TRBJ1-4,CASSQSDRFNEKLFF,TGTGCCAGCAGCCAATCGGACAGGTTTAATGAAAAACTGTTTTTT
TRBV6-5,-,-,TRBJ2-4,CGSNALSAKNIQYF,TGTGGCAGCAACGCTCTTTCCGCCAAAAACATTCAGTACTTC
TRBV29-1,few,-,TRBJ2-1,CSWGDLSTVNEQFF,TGCAGCTGGGGTGACTTATCGACTGTCAATGAGCAGTTCTTC
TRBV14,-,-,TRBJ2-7,CASSHNGVTYEQYF,TGTGCCAGCAGCCACAATGGGGTTACCTACGAGCAGTACTTC
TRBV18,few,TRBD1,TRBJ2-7,CASSPPLQGVDEQYF,TGTGCCAGCTCACCACCCCTACAGGGGGTCGACGAGCAGTACTTC
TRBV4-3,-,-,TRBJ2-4,CASSQGDGTGNIQYF,TGCGCCAGCAGCCAAGGTGACGGGACGGGGAACATTCAGTACTTC
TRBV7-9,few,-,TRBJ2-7,CASSYGQYAYEQYF,TGTGCCAGCAGCTACGGACAGTACGCCTACGAGCAGTACTTC
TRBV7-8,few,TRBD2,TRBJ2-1,CASSLGVAGSTYNEQFF,TGTGCCAGCAGCTTAGGGGTAGCGGGGTCGACCTACAATGAGCAGTTCTTC
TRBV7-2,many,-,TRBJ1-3,CASSPGPGRGTGNTIYF,TGTGCCAGCAGCCCCGGACCGGGCAGGGGAACAGGAAACACCATATATTTT
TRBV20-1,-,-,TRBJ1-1,CSASRQDPRAFF,TGCAGTGCTAGTCGACAGGACCCGAGAGCTTTCTTT
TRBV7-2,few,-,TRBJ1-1,CASSLEGGSLNTEAFF,TGTGCCAGCAGCTTAGAAGGCGGCAGCCTGAACACTGAAGCTTTCTTT
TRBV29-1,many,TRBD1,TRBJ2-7,CSVGQGVYEQYF,TGCAGCGTTGGACAGGGGGTCTACGAGCAGTACTTC
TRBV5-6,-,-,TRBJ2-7,CASSFGTSSYEQYF,TGTGCCAGCAGCTTCGGTACCAGCTCCTACGAGCAGTACTTC
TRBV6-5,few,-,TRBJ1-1,CASSYSSITGTLFF,TGTGCCAGCAGTTACTCGAGTATCACCGGGACTCTTTTTTTT
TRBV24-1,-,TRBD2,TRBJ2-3,CATSSSSLAPGGQYF,TGTGCCACCAGTAGCTCATCACTGGCCCCGGGGGGGCAGTATTTT
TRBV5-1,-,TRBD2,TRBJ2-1,CASSLAGTSGGPNEQFF,TGCGCCAGCAGCTTGGCCGGGACTAGCGGGGGGCCGAATGAGCAGTTCTTC
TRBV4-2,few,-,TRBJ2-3,CASSQDFDTQYF,TGTGCCAGCAGCCAAGATTTCGATACGCAGTATTTT
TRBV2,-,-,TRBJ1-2,CATRTSFDYGYTF,TGTGCCACCCGGACATCTTTTGACTATGGCTACACCTTC
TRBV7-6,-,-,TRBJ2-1,CASSPTLGHPSSYNEQFF,TGTGCCAGCAGCCCTACCTTGGGGCACCCGAGCTCCTACAATGAGCAGTTCTTC
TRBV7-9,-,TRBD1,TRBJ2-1,CASSLSPTRDSDNEQFF,TGTGCCAGCAGCTTAAGCCCAACCCGGGACAGCGACAATGAGCAGTTCTTC
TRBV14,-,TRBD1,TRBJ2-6,CASSPWTGNRLGSGANVLTF,TGTGCCAGCAGCCCCTGGACAGGGAACCGTCTCGGATCTGGGGCCAACGTCCTGACTTTC
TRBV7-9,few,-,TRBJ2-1,CASSLGSPRKAFGPEQFF,TGTGCCAGCAGCTTAGGGTCCCCCAGGAAGGCCTTTGGGCCTGAGCAGTTCTTC
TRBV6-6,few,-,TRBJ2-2,CASSYGTGTPNTGELFF,TGTGCCAGCAGTTACGGGACGGGGACACCCAACACCGGGGAGCTGTTTTTT
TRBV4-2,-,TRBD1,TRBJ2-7,CASNRGTGGQDEQYF,TGTGCCAGCAATCGCGGGACAGGGGGCCAAGACGAGCAGTACTTC
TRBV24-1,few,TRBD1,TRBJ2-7,CATSQGAPSSYEQYF,TGTGCCACCAGCCAGGGGGCTCCGAGCTCCTACGAGCAGTACTTC
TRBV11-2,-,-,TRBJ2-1,CASSPGTIRGSYNEQFF,TGTGCCAGCAGCCCCGGGACAATCAGGGGCTCCTACAATGAGCAGTTCTTC
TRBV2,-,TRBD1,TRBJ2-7,CASSADRGSNEQYF,TGTGCCAGCAGTGCGGACAGGGGTTCCAACGAGCAGTACTTC
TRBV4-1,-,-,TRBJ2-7,CASSQSEMSSYEQYF,TGCGCCAGCAGCCAAAGTGAGATGAGCTCCTACGAGCAGTACTTC
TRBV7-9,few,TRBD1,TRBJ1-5,CASSPTGGLGNQPQHF,TGTGCCAGCAGCCCTACAGGGGGCTTGGGCAATCAGCCCCAGCATTTT
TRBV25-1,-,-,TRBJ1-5,CASSTPSGPQHF,TGTGCCAGCAGTACTCCGTCAGGGCCCCAGCATTTT
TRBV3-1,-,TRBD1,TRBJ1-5,CASSQGGQVSNQPQHF,TGTGCCAGCAGCCAAGGGGGACAGGTTAGCAATCAGCCCCAGCATTTT
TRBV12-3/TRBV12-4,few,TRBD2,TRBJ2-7,CASSPGGLAGEGYEQYF,TGTGCCAGCAGCCCAGGGGGGCTAGCGGGAGAGGGCTACGAGCAGTACTTC
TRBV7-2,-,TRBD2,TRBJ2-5,CASRPTSGQETQYF,TGTGCCAGCAGGCCGACTAGCGGACAAGAGACCCAGTACTTC
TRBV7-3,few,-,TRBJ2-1,CASSSFGDGSFNEQFF,TGTGCCAGCAGCTCGTTTGGGGACGGATCCTTCAATGAGCAGTTCTTC
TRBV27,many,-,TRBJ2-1,CASSPRLRHSSYNEQFF,TGTGCCAGCAGTCCCCGACTCCGACACAGCTCCTACAATGAGCAGTTCTTC